The 4 T cell receptor beta chains presented below share a single source sample, sequenced in a study of T cells in localized non-small cell lung cancer. Sequencing was performed with immunoSEQ multiplex PCR; in TCRdb, only in-frame clones are kept and a portion is missing. In the table there are 30,000 to 35,000 clones, 70% to 90% of which are singletons. The material sequenced was peripheral blood, taken before any cancer treatment. The receptors stem from an older female donor with stage I lung adenocarcinoma.

The CDR3 reads CASGPTAGGAYNEQFF. CDR3 in DNA: TGTGCTAGTGGTCCCACTGCCGGGGGCGCCTACAATGAGCAGTTCTTC. This chain connects TRBV12-5 to TRBJ2-1, with D possibly called TRBD1 or TRBD2 (6 bases each). Trimming removed 5 bases from V and 2 bases from J, with 16 bases in between. The CDR3 has 16 residues. Looked up from germline, CDR1 is LGHNT and CDR2 is FRNRAP.

This CDR3 is CASSGTGQDTQYF. For the CDR3, the DNA is TGTGCCAGCTCGGGAACAGGGCAAGATACGCAGTATTTT. The genes are TRBV6-5 and TRBJ2-3; D might be TRBD1 (6 bases). The CDR3 consists of 13 residues. Germline V gene sequence: CDR1 MNHEY, CDR2 SVGAGI. The V and J ends lost 8 bases and 5 bases respectively, with 14 bases between them.

This clone was found once. The CDR3 protein is CASSQDARTSGIYEQFF. DNA of the CDR3: TGCGCCAGCAGCCAAGATGCAAGGACTAGCGGGATATATGAGCAGTTCTTC. V usage is TRBV4-3 and J usage is TRBJ2-1; 12 bases fit TRBD2. The V segment lost 0 bases and the J segment 8 bases; nucleotides outside the gene matches: 8. The CDR3 runs 17 residues. Germline assignment: CDR1 LGHNA and CDR2 YSLEER.

The V call is TRBV5-1, the J call TRBJ2-2, with 12 bases identical to TRBD1. This CDR3 has 16 residues. V was clipped by 4 bases and J by 3 bases; unmatched bases: 4. Germline values: CDR1 SGHRS, CDR2 YFSETQ. The CDR3 sequence: CASSLGTGGYTGELFF. For the CDR3, the DNA is TGCGCCAGCAGCCTGGGGACAGGGGGCTACACCGGGGAGCTGTTTTTT.